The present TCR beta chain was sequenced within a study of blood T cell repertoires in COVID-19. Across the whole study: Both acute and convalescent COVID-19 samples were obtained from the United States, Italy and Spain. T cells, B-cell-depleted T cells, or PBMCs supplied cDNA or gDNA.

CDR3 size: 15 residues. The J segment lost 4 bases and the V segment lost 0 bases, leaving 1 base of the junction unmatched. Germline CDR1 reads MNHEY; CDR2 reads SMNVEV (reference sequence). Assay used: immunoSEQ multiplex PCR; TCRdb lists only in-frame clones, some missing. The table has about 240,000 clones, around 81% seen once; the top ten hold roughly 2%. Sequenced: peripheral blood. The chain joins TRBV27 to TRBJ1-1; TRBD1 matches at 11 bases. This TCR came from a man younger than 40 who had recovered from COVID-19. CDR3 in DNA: TGTGCCAGCAGTTTATCGGGGACAGGGGGCACTGAAGCTTTCTTT. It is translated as CASSLSGTGGTEAFF.